These 4 T cell receptor beta chains came from one sample sequenced in a study of blood T cell repertoires in COVID-19. TCRdb's table, derived via immunoSEQ multiplex PCR, lists solely in-frame clones and lacks some. The table records about 37,000 clones, 80% to 90% of them present only once. Material for sequencing was peripheral blood. The receptors were gathered from a human donor in a cohort sampled during active COVID-19.

This clone appeared a single time. This CDR3 is CATSDPRTSGNTDTQYF. In DNA form, the CDR3 reads TGTGCCACCAGTGATCCTCGGACTAGCGGTAATACAGATACGCAGTATTTT. The V call is TRBV24-1, the J call TRBJ2-3; the match to TRBD2 covers 10 bases. The CDR3 contains 17 residues. Per germline, CDR1 KGHDR and CDR2 SFDVKD. Trimming took 3 bases from V and 3 from J; bases not matched to a gene: 8.

The gene calls are TRBV18 and TRBJ2-5; 12 bases are a match to TRBD1. Trimming at V came to 3 bases and at J to 3 bases, leaving 2 bases not matched to a gene. There are 15 residues in the CDR3. Germline assignment: CDR1 KGHSH and CDR2 LQKENI. CDR3 coding DNA: TGTGCCAGCTCACCCGGGACAGGGGGCAAAGAGACCCAGTACTTC. Protein: CASSPGTGGKETQYF.

The chain combines TRBV27 with TRBJ1-5; the D gene is possibly TRBD1 (5 bases). The length of the CDR3 is 13 residues. V shed 2 bases and J shed 7 bases, with 9 bases lying between them. CDR1 is MNHEY and CDR2 is SMNVEV in the germline V gene (reference sequence). CDR3: CASSLGGAQPQHF. CDR3 in DNA: TGTGCCAGCAGTTTAGGAGGGGCCCAGCCCCAGCATTTT.

This clone has a handful of counts. The J gene is TRBJ1-1, the V gene TRBV6-2 or TRBV6-3; D may be TRBD1 (5 bases). Germline CDR1 and CDR2: MNHEY and SVGEGT. Trimming took 6 bases from V and 4 from J, leaving 24 bases between them. CDR3 length equals 17 residues. The CDR3 is CASSTLSAGRRGTEAFF. CDR3 sequence (DNA): TGTGCCAGCAGCACCCTAAGCGCAGGGAGGAGGGGCACTGAAGCTTTCTTT.